These 21 T cell receptor beta chains share one sample of origin, sequenced in a study of T-cell memory formation after mild COVID-19. TCRdb redid the calling of the 5' RACE reads with MiXCR, one entry per CDR3 protein. The sample carries some 70,000 distinct CDR3 sequences, around 17% recorded once. The specimen sequenced was PBMCs or a T cell subset sorted from them (not recorded which). The receptors stem from an adult woman who had mild COVID-19 (a few samples of this study predate the infection). Cell type and time point are not known.

This clonotype was seen more than once but under ten times. V gene TRBV29-1 combines with J gene TRBJ2-5, with 7 bases fitting TRBD1. This CDR3 spans 14 amino acids. CDR1 and CDR2 (germline): SQVTM, ANQGSEA. Unmatched junction bases numbered 7, after V lost 6 bases and J lost 0 bases. The CDR3, as DNA: TGCAGCGTAGAGGGGACAGTTTACCAAGAGACCCAGTACTTC. It specifies CSVEGTVYQETQYF.

This clonotype was recorded many times. This chain joins TRBV7-9 and TRBJ2-1; D tentatively fits TRBD1 or TRBD2 (6 bases each). Between the trimmed V and J ends, which lost 5 bases and 6 bases, there was a span of 17 bases. The germline V gene has CDR1 SEHNR and CDR2 FQNEAQ (reference sequence). This CDR3 is built from 15 residues. Written as DNA, the CDR3 is TGTGCCAGCAGCCTTGGGGGGCTCCTTCTCAATGAGCAGTTCTTC. The encoded protein is CASSLGGLLLNEQFF.

This chain uses TRBV19 with TRBJ1-5; D ambiguous. The V and J ends lost 6 bases and 0 bases respectively, with 12 bases between them. The germline CDR1 and CDR2 sequences are LNHDA and SQIVND (reference sequence). The CDR3 has 15 residues. The CDR3 DNA follows: TGTGCCAGTAGCGTCGGGGAGTATAGCAATCAGCCCCAGCATTTT. Its protein is CASSVGEYSNQPQHF.

CDR3 region: CSVGQGDYEQYF. The CDR3 DNA is TGCAGCGTTGGTCAGGGGGACTACGAGCAGTACTTC. The chain employs TRBV29-1 and TRBJ2-7; 7 nucleotides line up with TRBD1. The CDR3 covers 12 residues. From germline, CDR1 is SQVTM and CDR2 ANQGSEA. V was pared by 4 bases and J by 3 bases, with 3 bases of the junction left unmatched.

The chain employs TRBV5-1 and TRBJ1-2; D might be TRBD1 (5 bases). V gave up 0 bases and J gave up 4 bases, with 10 bases separating them. Germline CDR1 reads SGHRS; CDR2 reads YFSETQ. This CDR3 is built from 14 residues. The CDR3 reads CASSLGTMAYGYTF. CDR3 DNA sequence: TGCGCCAGCAGCTTGGGGACAATGGCCTATGGCTACACCTTC.

This clonotype was observed a handful of times. The genes are TRBV5-5 and TRBJ2-7; D is tentatively TRBD1 or TRBD2 (5 bases each). Germline CDR1 is SGHKS and CDR2 is YYEKEE (reference sequence). The CDR3 spans 14 residues. V lost 0 bases and J lost 0, with 7 bases in between. The CDR3 nucleotides are TGTGCCAGCAGCTTGGGGGGGATCTCCTACGAGCAGTACTTC. Residues: CASSLGGISYEQYF.

This clonotype has only a few counts. The V and J genes are TRBV7-2 and TRBJ2-5; perhaps TRBD2 as D (5 bases). From germline, CDR1 is SGHTA and CDR2 FQGNSA. CDR3 length: 15 residues. The germline V and J ends were trimmed by 1 base and 2 bases, with 11 bases remaining between them. DNA of the CDR3: TGTGCCAGCAGCTTAGTTGGGGAGACGCAAGAGACCCAGTACTTC. Protein sequence: CASSLVGETQETQYF. Filled out from reference TRBV7-2 and TRBJ2-5, the complete variable domain reads GAGVSQSPSNKVTEKGKDVELRCDPISGHTALYWYRQSLGQGLEFLIYFQGNSAPDKSGLPSDRFSAERTGGSVSTLTIQRTQQEDSAVYLCASSLVGETQETQYFGPGTRLLVL.

The J gene is TRBJ2-1, the V gene TRBV20-1; 7 bases agree with TRBD1. The CDR3 is 14 residues long. Trimming removed 4 bases from V and 3 bases from J; junction bases left unmatched: 6. The germline V gene has CDR1 DFQATT and CDR2 SNEGSKA (reference sequence). The CDR3 is CSATRDRVYNEQFF. The DNA of the CDR3 is TGCAGTGCTACCCGGGACAGAGTCTACAATGAGCAGTTCTTC.

This clonotype was seen a handful of times. A junction end diverges from the germline sequence, so it may reflect a read error. The chain carries TRBV29-1 and TRBJ2-7; D uncertain. There are 10 residues in the CDR3. CDR1 SQVTM and CDR2 ANQGSEA come from the germline V gene. For the CDR3, the DNA is TGCAGCGCCATCTCCGACGAGCAGTACTTC. This sequence encodes CSAISDEQYF.

This clonotype was detected many times. The V gene is TRBV7-9, the J gene TRBJ1-6; TRBD1 is a possible D gene (5 bases). The germline gives CDR1 SEHNR, CDR2 FQNEAQ (reference sequence). CDR3 length: 13 amino acids. The V end was cut by 5 bases, the J end by 6 bases, with 8 bases between. The CDR3 DNA reads TGTGCCAGCAGCAGGGGAATTAATTCACCCCTCCACTTT. Translated, it gives CASSRGINSPLHF.

This clonotype was seen a handful of times. The rearrangement links TRBV5-1 to TRBJ2-7; 7 positions agree with TRBD1. Per the germline V gene, CDR1 is SGHRS and CDR2 is YFSETQ. V lost 3 bases, J lost 2 bases, and 5 bases stayed unmatched. The CDR3 is 14 amino acids. The CDR3 sequence: CASSWGQGAYEQYF. In nucleotides, the CDR3 is TGCGCCAGCAGCTGGGGTCAGGGGGCCTACGAGCAGTACTTC.

The chain is built from TRBV30 and TRBJ2-7, with 11 bases lining up with TRBD1. Germline V gives CDR1 GTSNPN, CDR2 SVGIG (reference sequence). With V trimmed by 0 bases and J by 4 bases, 2 bases remained unmatched. The CDR3 spans 14 residues. CDR3 protein: CAWSVGTGGYEQYF. The CDR3 region has the DNA TGTGCCTGGAGTGTAGGGACAGGGGGATACGAGCAGTACTTC.

This clonotype showed up just a few times. V and J are TRBV20-1 and TRBJ2-3, with 8 positions matching TRBD2. Looked up from germline, CDR1 is DFQATT and CDR2 is SNEGSKA (reference sequence). Germline trimming cut 1 base from V and 2 bases from J; bases unmatched to any gene: 5. This CDR3 region has 15 residues. CDR3 region: CSARGSLAATDTQYF. The CDR3 DNA is TGCAGTGCTAGAGGATCACTAGCGGCCACAGATACGCAGTATTTT.

The chain has TRBV7-3 and TRBJ2-3; a weak D match, TRBD2 (6 bases). CDR1 and CDR2 from the germline V gene are SGHTA and FQGTGA. V lost 8 bases and J 6 bases, leaving 21 bases between the germline ends. CDR3 length: 15 amino acids. CDR3 amino acids: CASREGRGAYDTQYF. As DNA, the CDR3 is TGTGCCAGCCGCGAGGGCCGCGGGGCGTACGATACGCAGTATTTT.

This clonotype appeared many times. This chain connects TRBV7-2 to TRBJ2-1, with 12 bases fitting TRBD2. Losses at the gene ends were 2 bases for V and 0 bases for J; bases not matched to a gene: 11. The CDR3 loop spans 20 amino acids. CDR1 SGHTA and CDR2 FQGNSA come from the germline V gene. The CDR3 sequence: CASSLSGWTSGTHSYNEQFF. CDR3 DNA: TGTGCCAGCAGCTTATCGGGTTGGACTAGCGGGACCCACTCCTACAATGAGCAGTTCTTC. Variable domain in full (rest from reference TRBV7-2 and TRBJ2-1): GAGVSQSPSNKVTEKGKDVELRCDPISGHTALYWYRQSLGQGLEFLIYFQGNSAPDKSGLPSDRFSAERTGGSVSTLTIQRTQQEDSAVYLCASSLSGWTSGTHSYNEQFFGPGTRLTVL.

This clonotype was counted a few times. Written as DNA, the CDR3 is TGCGCCAGCAGCCAAGCCCTTGGACTAGCGGTGGGGAAGGTCGGGGAGCTGTTTTTT. Its translation is CASSQALGLAVGKVGELFF. The chain couples TRBV4-3 to TRBJ2-2, with 10 bases aligning to TRBD2. This CDR3 contains 19 residues. V shed 1 base, J shed 7 bases, and the junction held 15 bases outside the gene matches. The germline V gene encodes CDR1 LGHNA and CDR2 YSLEER.

V gene TRBV13 combines with J gene TRBJ2-1, with D perhaps assigned TRBD1 or TRBD2 (5 bases each). The CDR3 loop spans 16 amino acids. Germline V gives CDR1 PRHDT, CDR2 FYEKMQ (reference sequence). Trimming removed 4 bases from V and 2 bases from J, with 15 bases in between. CDR3 amino acids: CASSSNRGRAYNEQFF. The CDR3 DNA follows: TGTGCCAGCAGCTCCAATCGGGGACGGGCCTACAATGAGCAGTTCTTC. Combining the CDR3 with reference TRBV13 and TRBJ2-1 gives the whole variable domain AAGVIQSPRHLIKEKRETATLKCYPIPRHDTVYWYQQGPGQDPQFLISFYEKMQSDKGSIPDRFSAQQFSDYHSELNMSSLELGDSALYFCASSSNRGRAYNEQFFGPGTRLTVL.

The chain is built from TRBV6-2 or TRBV6-3 and TRBJ2-3, with D unclear. Between the trimmed V and J ends, which lost 4 bases and 4 bases, there was a span of 15 bases. The CDR3 is made up of 15 amino acids. The germline V gene encodes CDR1 MNHEY and CDR2 SVGEGT. CDR3 bases: TGTGCCAGCAGTTCATCAAAATTATCCCCAGATACGCAGTATTTT. Translating gives CASSSSKLSPDTQYF.

This sequence joins TRBV9 and TRBJ2-7; D remains unclear. CDR1 SGDLS and CDR2 YYNGEE come from the germline V gene. CDR3 length: 11 amino acids. The V gene lost 3 bases and the J gene lost 5 bases, with 6 bases spanning the gap. The CDR3 loop reads CASSDDHEQYF. DNA for the CDR3: TGTGCCAGCAGCGACGACCACGAGCAGTACTTC.

The chain carries TRBV6-4 and TRBJ2-7, with D uncertain. Trimming took 2 bases from V and 2 from J, leaving 4 bases between them. The CDR3 length is 12 residues. CDR1 is MRHNA and CDR2 is SNTAGT in the germline V gene. CDR3 nucleotide sequence: TGTGCCAGCAGTGACGGGACCTACGAGCAGTACGTC. This codes for CASSDGTYEQYV.

The genes are TRBV9 and TRBJ1-2; D is unclear. Looked up from germline, CDR1 is SGDLS and CDR2 is YYNGEE. CDR3 size: 15 residues. Trimming stripped 0 bases from V and 0 bases from J, with 9 bases between. CDR3 amino acids: CASSVDHTANYGYTF. In DNA, the CDR3 is TGTGCCAGCAGCGTAGATCATACTGCTAACTATGGCTACACCTTC.